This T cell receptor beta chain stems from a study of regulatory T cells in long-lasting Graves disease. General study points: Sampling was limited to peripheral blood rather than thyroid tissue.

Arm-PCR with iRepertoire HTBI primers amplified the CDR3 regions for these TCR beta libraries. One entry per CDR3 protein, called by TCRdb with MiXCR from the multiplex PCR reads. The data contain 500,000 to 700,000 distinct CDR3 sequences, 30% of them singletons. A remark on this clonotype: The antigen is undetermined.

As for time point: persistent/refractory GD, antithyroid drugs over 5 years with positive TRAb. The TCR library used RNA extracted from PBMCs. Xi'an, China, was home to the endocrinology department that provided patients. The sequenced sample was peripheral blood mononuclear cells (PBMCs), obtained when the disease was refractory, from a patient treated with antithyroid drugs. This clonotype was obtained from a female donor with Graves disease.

CDR3 loop: CATSDALAGIEDTGELFF. CDR3 nucleotides: TGTGCCACCAGTGATGCGCTGGCGGGGATTGAGGACACCGGGGAGCTGTTTTTT. The genes are TRBV24-1 and TRBJ2-2, with TRBD2 as a possible D gene (6 bases). CDR1 KGHDR and CDR2 SFDVKD come from the germline V gene. This CDR3 comprises 18 residues. V was trimmed by 3 bases and J by 3 bases, leaving 19 bases between them.